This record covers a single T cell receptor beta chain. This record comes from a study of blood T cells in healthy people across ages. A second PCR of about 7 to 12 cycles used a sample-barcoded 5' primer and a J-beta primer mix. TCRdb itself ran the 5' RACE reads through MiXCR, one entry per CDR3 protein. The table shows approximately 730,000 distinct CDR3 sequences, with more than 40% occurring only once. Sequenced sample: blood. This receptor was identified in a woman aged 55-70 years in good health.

The CDR3, as DNA: TGCAGTGCTAGAGGTTCAGGGGGCGGCGGCTACACCTTC. This encodes CSARGSGGGGYTF. The chain uses TRBV20-1 and TRBJ1-2; 8 positions agree with TRBD1. The CDR3 sequence is 13 residues long. V was clipped by 1 base and J by 8 bases; unmatched bases: 6. CDR1 and CDR2 (germline): DFQATT, SNEGSKA (reference sequence).